This T cell receptor (beta chain) was observed in a study of memory CD4+ T cells and cytomegalovirus serostatus (dated by TCRdb to between 2018 and 2020). For the study in its entirety: A total of some 35 healthy Belgian adults, of whom 9 were CMV seropositive and about 24 were CMV seronegative, were included in the cohort. To replicate a published TCR-based CMV serostatus classifier, the researchers sequenced the CD4+ memory TCRbeta repertoires of a Belgian cohort whose cytomegalovirus serostatus was known.

Genomic DNA was extracted from sorted cells with the Quick-DNA Microprep Kit. Amplification of TCRbeta DNA was done with the immunoSEQ hsTCRbeta kit, following the protocol from the manufacturer. An Illumina MiSeq instrument was used to sequence the TCRbeta libraries. The authors processed their data as follows. Following removal of out-of-frame sequences, around 2,300,000 distinct TCRbeta sequences were retained, with an average of around 67,000 per individual. Each individual was scored using the number of around 180 previously reported CMV-associated TCRbeta sequences that the individual carried and the total number of productive distinct TCRbeta sequences. A beta-binomial model was reimplemented in Python, and random forests from scikit-learn, run with default parameters, were trained on data from the US cohort. Classifier performance on the Belgian cohort was summarized as median AUC with percentile confidence intervals calculated over 10,000 bootstrap iterations. The immuneACCESS repertoire file appears here via TCRdb, limited to in-frame rearrangements. These files lack a portion of the clones; in checked studies, under half of the deficit traces to unresolved V genes, and the cause of the others is not known. Clonal size and the V and J genes are those of that table, whereas D and trimming came from the DNA. In this sample the table shows 80,000 or so clones, around 80% of which occur a single time. The ten largest clones take up roughly 2.6% of the sample.

CDR1 SGHDT and CDR2 YYEEEE were looked up in the germline V gene. From cysteine to phenylalanine, the CDR3 is 15 amino acids long. Only the CDR3 part of the read is kept: 45 bases, read in frame from the first base. A distance of 14 bases separates the germline ends of V and J, which lose 2 bases and 2 bases respectively. Study-level results and caveats: Results were interpreted as suggesting that the CMV-associated TCR signature is largely present in the CD4+ memory repertoire. CMV serostatus prediction reached a median bootstrapped AUC of approximately 0.95 with the original framework and just under 0.93 with a US-trained random forest. On the Belgian cohort, the classifier built on the original framework reached a median bootstrapped AUC of approximately 0.95, with a 95% CI of 0.76-1.00. Unlike the original study, which covered naive and memory CD4+ and CD8+ populations, the Belgian study sequenced only CD4+CD45RO+ memory cells. Among the 160 or so previously reported CMV-associated TCRbeta sequences, approximately 67 showed up in the CD4+ memory repertoires, with each one found in between one and five individuals.

About this clone itself: No cognate antigen has been identified for it. No quality values exist for individual bases; no much larger clone is one base distant.

Single viable CD3+CD4+CD8-CD45RO+ cells were sorted as memory CD4+ T cells on a FACSAria II. CMV serostatus was assessed using a Roche Elecsys assay, by which serum IgG against CMV pp150, pp28, p38 and p52 was detected. After the samples were thawed, total CD4+ T cells were enriched through positive selection using CD4 magnetic microbeads. The samples came from a separate study whose specific focus was interrogating the CD4+ T cell memory repertoire. Peripheral blood mononuclear cells were isolated and cryopreserved according to standard operating procedures, and serum was stored at -80 degrees C. Staining used CD3-PerCP (BW264/56), CD4-APC (RPA-T4), CD45RO-PE (UCHT1) and CD8-Pacific Orange (3B5) antibodies, with Sytox blue excluding non-viable cells.

This TCR was recovered from an adult in good health and CMV-seropositive. Sequencing was done on a sample of memory CD4+ T cells from blood. The rearrangement joined TRBV5-6 to TRBJ2-7; the D gene is perhaps TRBD1, from 6 matching bases. Here is the DNA: TGTGCCAGCAGCTTTGGTAGTGGGGGCCCCTACGAGCAGTACTTC. It specifies CASSFGSGGPYEQYF.